Given below is one TCR beta chain in context. This sample was included in a study of type 1 and type 2 diabetes patients. Amplification started from genomic DNA. A primer set of 30 forward and 13 reverse primers amplified the CDR3. TCRdb analysed the multiplex PCR reads with MiXCR anew, one entry per CDR3 protein. Found here are about 270,000 distinct CDR3 sequences, more than 40% of them singletons; the top ten hold roughly 13%. The trim removed 6 bases at V and 5 bases at J, leaving 14 bases unmatched. The CDR3 is 18 residues long. Germline CDR1 and CDR2: SGHTA and FQGNSA. The chain combines TRBV7-2 with TRBJ2-5, with TRBD2 matching 14 bases. The sequencing sample was made of peripheral blood mononuclear cells (PBMCs). This sequence originates from a man aged 18 to 30 with type 2 diabetes. The CDR3 region is CASSGGTSGGPRLETQYF. CDR3 nucleotide sequence: TGTGCCAGCAGTGGGGGGACTAGCGGGGGCCCCCGGCTGGAGACCCAGTACTTC.